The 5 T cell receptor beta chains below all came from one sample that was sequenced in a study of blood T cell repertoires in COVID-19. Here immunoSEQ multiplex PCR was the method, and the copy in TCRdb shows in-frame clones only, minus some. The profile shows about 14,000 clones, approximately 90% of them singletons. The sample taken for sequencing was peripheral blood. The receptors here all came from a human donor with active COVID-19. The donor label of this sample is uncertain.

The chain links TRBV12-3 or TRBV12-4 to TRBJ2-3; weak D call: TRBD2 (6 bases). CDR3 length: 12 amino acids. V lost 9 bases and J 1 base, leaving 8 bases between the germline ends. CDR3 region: CASTGGTDTQYF. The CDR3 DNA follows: TGTGCCAGTACGGGGGGCACAGATACGCAGTATTTT.

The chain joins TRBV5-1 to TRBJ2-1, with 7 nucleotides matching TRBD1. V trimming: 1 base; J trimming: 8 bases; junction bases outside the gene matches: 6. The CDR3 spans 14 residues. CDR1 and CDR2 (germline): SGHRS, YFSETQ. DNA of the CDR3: TGCGCCAGCAGCTTGAAGGGGGCTGGGGATGAGCAGTTCTTC. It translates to CASSLKGAGDEQFF. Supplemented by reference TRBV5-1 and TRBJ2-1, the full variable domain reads KAGVTQTPRYLIKTRGQQVTLSCSPISGHRSVSWYQQTPGQGLQFLFEYFSETQRNKGNFPGRFSGRQFSNSRSEMNVSTLELGDSALYLCASSLKGAGDEQFFGPGTRLTVL.

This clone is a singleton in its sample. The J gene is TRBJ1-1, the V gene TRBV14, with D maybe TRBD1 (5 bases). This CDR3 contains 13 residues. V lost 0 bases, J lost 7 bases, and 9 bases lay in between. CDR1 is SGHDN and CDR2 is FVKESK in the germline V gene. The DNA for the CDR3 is TGTGCCAGCAGCCAAGAGGAGGGACTTGAAGCTTTCTTT. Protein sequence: CASSQEEGLEAFF.

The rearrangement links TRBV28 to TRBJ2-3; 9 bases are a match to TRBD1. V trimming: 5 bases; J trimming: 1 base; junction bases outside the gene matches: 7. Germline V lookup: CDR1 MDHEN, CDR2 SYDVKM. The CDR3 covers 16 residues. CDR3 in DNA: TGTGCCAGCAGTGAACAGGGGGCGCGGGGCACAGATACGCAGTATTTT. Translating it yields CASSEQGARGTDTQYF.

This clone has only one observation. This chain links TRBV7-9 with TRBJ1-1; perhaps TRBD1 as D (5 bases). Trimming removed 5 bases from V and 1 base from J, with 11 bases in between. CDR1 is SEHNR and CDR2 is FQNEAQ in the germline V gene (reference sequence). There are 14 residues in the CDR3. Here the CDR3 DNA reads TGTGCCAGCAGCCCGGGGGGAAAGAACACTGAAGCTTTCTTT. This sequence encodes CASSPGGKNTEAFF. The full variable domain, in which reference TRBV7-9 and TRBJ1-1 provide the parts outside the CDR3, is DTGVSQNPRHKITKRGQNVTFRCDPISEHNRLYWYRQTLGQGPEFLTYFQNEAQLEKSRLLSDRFSAERPKGSFSTLEIQRTEQGDSAMYLCASSPGGKNTEAFFGQGTRLTVV.